Presented here are 10 T cell receptor beta chains from one specimen sequenced in a study of technical replicates of blood from a handful of donors. The table came from immunoSEQ multiplex PCR; TCRdb's copy has only in-frame clones and leaves some out. The sample carries 55,000 to 65,000 clones, 80% to 95% recorded once. Sequencing used PBMCs. The receptors stem from a human donor in good health. Some clones in this sample may be carry-over from other donors' samples.

The rearrangement joins TRBV18 to TRBJ2-3; 12 bases fit TRBD2. Per the germline V gene, CDR1 is KGHSH and CDR2 is LQKENI. The V and J ends lost 6 bases and 2 bases, in that order; junction bases with no gene match: 9. This CDR3 has 17 residues. CDR3: CASSHRLAGEHTDTQYF. The DNA for the CDR3 is TGTGCCAGCTCCCATAGACTAGCGGGAGAACACACAGATACGCAGTATTTT.

This chain uses TRBV2 with TRBJ2-5; 11 bases are a match to TRBD1. J gave up 5 bases and V 6 bases, and 8 bases lay outside the gene matches. CDR3 length: 15 amino acids. Germline V gene sequence: CDR1 SNHLY, CDR2 FYNNEI. For the CDR3, the DNA is TGTGCCAGCAGCTCCCGGACAGGGGGCAGGGAGACCCAGTACTTC. It yields the protein CASSSRTGGRETQYF.

This chain uses TRBV10-3 with TRBJ2-7, with D unresolved. The germline gives CDR1 ENHRY, CDR2 SYGVKD. Trimming pared 0 bases from V and 3 bases from J, leaving 6 bases between. CDR3 size: 13 residues. CDR3 nucleotide sequence: TGTGCCATCAGTGAGTCAAGCCGCTACGAGCAGTACTTC. Its translation is CAISESSRYEQYF.

CDR3 region: CASSITRRARGEKLFF. CDR3 in DNA: TGTGCCAGTAGTATTACCCGGCGGGCTAGAGGCGAAAAACTGTTTTTT. The chain uses TRBV19 and TRBJ1-4; D remains unclear. The V and J ends lost 3 bases and 8 bases respectively, with 19 bases between them. There are 16 residues in the CDR3. Germline CDR1 LNHDA, CDR2 SQIVND (reference sequence).

J is TRBJ2-7 and V is TRBV4-3, with D unclear. Trimming shortened V by 1 base and J by 0 bases, and 4 bases separated the two germline ends. CDR3 length: 13 residues. Germline lookup yields CDR1 LGHNA and CDR2 YSLEER. CDR3 protein: CASSQGPSYEQYF. The CDR3, as DNA: TGCGCCAGCAGCCAAGGGCCCTCCTACGAGCAGTACTTC.

The rearrangement joins TRBV6-9 to TRBJ2-6; TRBD1 agrees at 7 bases. The CDR3 runs to 18 residues. The germline V gene encodes CDR1 MNHGY and CDR2 SVAAGI. The V and J ends lost 7 bases and 2 bases, in that order; junction bases with no gene match: 14. CDR3 sequence: CASTRPGTDSTGANVLTF. The CDR3 DNA sequence: TGTGCCAGCACCCGCCCCGGGACAGACTCCACTGGGGCCAACGTCCTGACTTTC.

J is TRBJ2-1 and V is TRBV5-4, with 9 bases matching TRBD1. V lost 3 bases, J lost 5 bases, and 15 bases stayed unmatched. The CDR3 loop spans 18 amino acids. In germline, CDR1 is SGHNT, CDR2 YYREEE (reference sequence). For the CDR3, the DNA is TGTGCCAGCAGCTCACTTATTTTGACAGGGGGGTCTAACAATGAGCAGTTCTTC. Translating gives CASSSLILTGGSNNEQFF.

For the CDR3, the DNA is TGTGCCAGCAGCCAAGCGGGACAGGGGGCGCTTACAGAGACCCAGTACTTC. Translated, it gives CASSQAGQGALTETQYF. This rearrangement joins TRBV4-2 to TRBJ2-5, with TRBD1 identical over 12 bases. CDR1 and CDR2 from the germline V gene are LGHNA and YNFKEQ. Trimming removed 1 base from V and 4 bases from J; junction bases left unmatched: 7. CDR3 length: 17 amino acids.

This clone was picked up one time. The chain joins TRBV7-2 to TRBJ2-2, with a tentative D call TRBD1 (6 bases). The V gene lost 4 bases and the J gene lost 6 bases, with 12 bases spanning the gap. CDR1 and CDR2 (germline): SGHTA, FQGNSA. The CDR3 has 14 amino acids. CDR3 loop: CASSSRSGAGELFF. CDR3 coding DNA: TGTGCCAGCAGCTCAAGGTCAGGGGCCGGGGAGCTGTTTTTT.

The CDR3 nucleotides read TGTGCCAGCAGCCTTACTAGCGGGGGGGCCCCCCGCACAGATACGCAGTATTTT. Translation: CASSLTSGGAPRTDTQYF. This chain links TRBV7-6 with TRBJ2-3; 13 bases map to TRBD2. From germline, CDR1 is SGHVS and CDR2 FNYEAQ. Unmatched junction bases numbered 9, after V lost 5 bases and J lost 1 base. The CDR3 has 18 amino acids.